This T cell receptor beta chain was found in a study of blood T cell repertoires in COVID-19. Background on the study: The origin of the acute and convalescent COVID-19 samples was the United States, Italy and Spain. Sources were T cells, B-cell-depleted T cells, or PBMCs; the material itself was cDNA or gDNA.

This table comes from immunoSEQ multiplex PCR, and its TCRdb copy is limited to in-frame clones, with some not included. This sample carries approximately 220,000 clones, about 79% of them seen once, and the ten largest clones take roughly 1.3%. The clonotype comes from a middle-aged woman with acute COVID-19. Sequenced material: PBMCs or T cells enriched from blood (not recorded which).

The CDR3 sequence: CATSRGPRDTVYATNEKLFF. The CDR3 bases are TGTGCCACCAGCAGAGGCCCCCGGGACACGGTATATGCAACTAATGAAAAACTGTTTTTT. The rearrangement joins TRBV15 to TRBJ1-4; the D gene is possibly TRBD1 (6 bases). CDR3 length equals 20 residues. Trimming took off 1 base at V and 0 bases at J, with 21 bases between the two ends. Germline V lookup: CDR1 LNHNV, CDR2 YYDKDF (reference sequence).